These T cell receptor beta chains were read from a single sample in a study of T cell clones after liver transplantation. The protocol was immunoSEQ multiplex PCR, while the TCRdb copy is restricted to in-frame clones and leaves out a portion. The sample records 15,000 to 20,000 clones, more than 75% being singletons. Source: CD8+ T cells from blood, taken around 50 months after liver transplant. The source of these receptors is a human patient who received a liver transplant. Some T cells may originate from the graft donor. The CDR3 runs from the conserved cysteine through the conserved F or W. A D gene is named only where the DNA matches it firmly. The size field is filled for only some rows; it gives once, few, many or a size class.

TGTGCCAGCAGCCCAACATTTCCGGCCGCCGACAATGAGCAGTTCTTC | CASSPTFPAADNEQFF | . | TRBV7-7 | . | TRBJ2-1
TGCGCCAGCAGCCAAGATTGGGGACAGGGGAATTGGAAACCTTATGGCTACACCTTC | CASSQDWGQGNWKPYGYTF | . | TRBV4-3 | TRBD1 | TRBJ1-2
TGTGCCAGCAGTTTATCGGGGGGTGGCGAGCAGTACTTC | CASSLSGGGEQYF | . | TRBV27 | . | TRBJ2-7
TGTGCCAGCAGTTACTCTAATGGGCCCGAGCAGTACTTC | CASSYSNGPEQYF | . | TRBV6-6 | . | TRBJ2-7
TGTGCCAGCAGCGTAGACGGGTACGAGCAGTACTTC | CASSVDGYEQYF | . | TRBV9 | . | TRBJ2-7
TGCTCATCCGGGACAGGGTTGGAGACCCAGTACTTC | CSSGTGLETQYF | few | TRBV29-1 | TRBD1 | TRBJ2-5
TGCAGCGTTGAAGGACTAGCGGGGGGCGATTACGAGCAGTACTTC | CSVEGLAGGDYEQYF | . | TRBV29-1 | TRBD2 | TRBJ2-7
TGTGCCAGCAGGGACAACACTGAAGCTTTCTTT | CASRDNTEAFF | . | TRBV5-4 | . | TRBJ1-1
TGTGCCAGCACCCCCTTAACCAGTGGGGGCTACAATGAGCAGTTCTTC | CASTPLTSGGYNEQFF | . | TRBV9 | . | TRBJ2-1
TGTGCCAGCAGTGTCCGGCCCCTTGGGAGCAATCAGCCCCAGCATTTT | CASSVRPLGSNQPQHF | . | TRBV27 | . | TRBJ1-5
TGTGCCAGCAGCCAAGATTTCCTCGGGTGGAACGAGCAGTACTTC | CASSQDFLGWNEQYF | . | TRBV14 | . | TRBJ2-7
TGTGCCAGCAGTGAACCGGGACAGGGCCAGAATGAGCAGTTCTTC | CASSEPGQGQNEQFF | few | TRBV2 | TRBD1 | TRBJ2-1
TGTGCCAGCAGCCCAGAAGAGAGCGGGAATCCAACGCAGTATTTT | CASSPEESGNPTQYF | . | TRBV7-9 | TRBD2 | TRBJ2-3
TGTGCCAGCCGAACCTACGAGGAGACCCAGTACTTC | CASRTYEETQYF | . | TRBV7-6 | . | TRBJ2-5
TGTGCCAGCAGTTTGGGAAAAAGATCCTACAATGAGCAGTTCTTC | CASSLGKRSYNEQFF | . | TRBV27 | . | TRBJ2-1
TGTGCCAGCAGCAGGGGACCGAGCTCTGGAAACACCATATATTTT | CASSRGPSSGNTIYF | . | TRBV7-2 | . | TRBJ1-3
TGTGCCATCAGCCCTGTGTCGGGATACAGCTATGGCTACACCTTC | CAISPVSGYSYGYTF | . | TRBV10-3 | . | TRBJ1-2
TGCAGCGTTGGGGCAGGGGAGCCCTCTCCCCAAGAGACCCAGTACTTC | CSVGAGEPSPQETQYF | . | TRBV29-1 | . | TRBJ2-5
TGCGCCAGCAGCCAAGACAGGGTTAGCAATCAGCCCCAGCATTTT | CASSQDRVSNQPQHF | . | TRBV4-3 | . | TRBJ1-5
TGTGCCAGTAGTATAGGACAAGACTATGGCTACACCTTC | CASSIGQDYGYTF | . | TRBV19 | . | TRBJ1-2
TGTGCCAGCAGCTTATACAGTAATAGCTACAATGAGCAGTTCTTC | CASSLYSNSYNEQFF | . | TRBV7-3 | . | TRBJ2-1
TGTGCCAGTAGCCCCGCGTCGGCTAGCGGGATAGCTTCCTACGAGCAGTACTTC | CASSPASASGIASYEQYF | . | TRBV19 | TRBD2 | TRBJ2-7
TGTGCCAGCGTCCCAAGGGGGACAGGGGATGAAAAACTGTTTTTT | CASVPRGTGDEKLFF | . | TRBV6-6 | TRBD1 | TRBJ1-4
TGTGCCAGCAGCTTTAGGGAGCTGTTTTTT | CASSFRELFF | . | TRBV7-3 | . | TRBJ2-2
TGTGCCAGTACCCCCGAGGAGTCCTACGAGCAGTACTTC | CASTPEESYEQYF | medium-sized | TRBV2 | . | TRBJ2-7
TGTGCCAGCAGCTTACCTGGATACAATGAGCAGTTCTTC | CASSLPGYNEQFF | large | TRBV13 | . | TRBJ2-1
TGTGCCAGCAGGCGGACAGGGACCAACGCAGATACGCAGTATTTT | CASRRTGTNADTQYF | . | TRBV7-2 | TRBD1 | TRBJ2-3
TGTGCCACCGGACTGGGGTATTTCAATGAGCAGTTCTTC | CATGLGYFNEQFF | . | TRBV14 | . | TRBJ2-1
TGTGCCAGCAGCTCCTCCGGGGGAGATACGCAGTATTTT | CASSSSGGDTQYF | . | TRBV11-2 | . | TRBJ2-3
TGTGCCAGCAGACGGACGGGCGAATGGGAGCAGTTCTTC | CASRRTGEWEQFF | . | TRBV6-1 | . | TRBJ2-1
TGTGCCAGTAGTATCAATCTTCCTAGCGGGGGGCAAAATGAGCAGTTCTTC | CASSINLPSGGQNEQFF | . | TRBV19 | TRBD2 | TRBJ2-1
TGTGCCAGCAGCTTGGGGGAGAACACCGGGGAGCTGTTTTTT | CASSLGENTGELFF | . | TRBV5-4 | . | TRBJ2-2
TGTGCCAGCAGCCAAGATGAGGGGAGCTCCTACGAGCAGTACTTC | CASSQDEGSSYEQYF | . | TRBV4-2 | . | TRBJ2-7
TGTGCCAGTTTGGGAAGATACTTC | CASLGRYF | . | TRBV5-4 | . | TRBJ2-5
TGTGCCAGCAGTCCGCGGCCGACCTACGAGCAGTACTTC | CASSPRPTYEQYF | . | TRBV27 | . | TRBJ2-7
TGCGCCAGCAGTCAGGGTACAGGGGCGAGCACTGAAGCTTTCTTT | CASSQGTGASTEAFF | . | TRBV23-1 | TRBD1 | TRBJ1-1
TGCGCCAGCAGCTCGCGACAGGGTCCTAACTATGGCTACACCTTC | CASSSRQGPNYGYTF | . | TRBV4-3 | TRBD1 | TRBJ1-2
TGTGCCAGCAGCTTAAGGGACGAACAGTACTTC | CASSLRDEQYF | . | TRBV7-6 | . | TRBJ2-7
TGTGCCTGGATACGGGGAGCCTGGAGATCCTACGAGCAGTACTTC | CAWIRGAWRSYEQYF | . | TRBV30 | . | TRBJ2-7
TGCGCCAGCAGCCAAGACAGGTCGTTCTACAATGAGCAGTTCTTC | CASSQDRSFYNEQFF | once | TRBV4-1 | . | TRBJ2-1
TGTGCCAGCAGCTTTCTAGGCATGTACGAGCAGTACTTC | CASSFLGMYEQYF | . | TRBV5-4 | . | TRBJ2-7
TGTGCCAGCAGCTCGACTAGCGGGGTAGGGGATACGCAGTATTTT | CASSSTSGVGDTQYF | . | TRBV7-2 | TRBD2 | TRBJ2-3
TGCGCCAGCAGCCAATCCCCCTCCTACGAGCAGTACTTC | CASSQSPSYEQYF | . | TRBV4-3 | . | TRBJ2-7
TGCGCCAGCAGCAGACTAGCGGGACCTTACAATGAGCAGTTCTTC | CASSRLAGPYNEQFF | . | TRBV4-3 | TRBD2 | TRBJ2-1
TGTGCCAGCAGCGGGGGACTAACCCTGAACACCGGGGAGCTGTTTTTT | CASSGGLTLNTGELFF | . | TRBV5-4 | TRBD2 | TRBJ2-2
TGTGCCAGCAGCCCGGAAGCCCGAGGGACCCAGTACTTC | CASSPEARGTQYF | . | TRBV7-3 | . | TRBJ2-5
TGTGCCAGCAGTGAACAAGGCTCGTCCCTATCCGAACTGTTTTTT | CASSEQGSSLSELFF | . | TRBV25-1 | . | TRBJ1-4
TGTGCCAGCCGTAAGGGAACCGGGGAGCTGTTTTTT | CASRKGTGELFF | . | TRBV6-5 | . | TRBJ2-2
TGTGCCAGCAGCTTAAGCGGACAGGGAAGGATGAGGAACACTGAAGCTTTCTTT | CASSLSGQGRMRNTEAFF | . | TRBV7-9 | TRBD1 | TRBJ1-1
TGTGCCAGCTCACCAACGGCGGGGGGTCTACTATGGCAGTACTTC | CASSPTAGGLLWQYF | . | TRBV18 | TRBD2 | TRBJ2-7
TGCGCCAGCAGCCATGATCGGGCAGGCACAGATACGCAGTATTTT | CASSHDRAGTDTQYF | . | TRBV4-1 | . | TRBJ2-3